The 3 T cell receptor beta chains listed next were all sequenced from one sample in a study of blood T cell repertoires in COVID-19. The assay was immunoSEQ multiplex PCR, and TCRdb's table has in-frame clones only and misses some. The repertoire holds about 160,000 clones, with about 88% as singletons. The source material was peripheral blood. Receptors were obtained from a man aged 55 to 69 with active or convalescent COVID-19.

The gene calls are TRBV5-6 and TRBJ2-7; TRBD1 might be the D (5 bases). The germline V gene encodes CDR1 SGHDT and CDR2 YYEEEE. The V end lost 0 bases, the J end lost 3 bases, and 13 bases lay between the germline ends. The CDR3 spans 15 residues. The CDR3 spells CASSLGQGWSYEQYF. CDR3 bases: TGTGCCAGCAGCTTGGGGCAGGGTTGGAGCTACGAGCAGTACTTC.

V gene TRBV9 combines with J gene TRBJ2-2, with D unresolved. The germline CDR1 and CDR2 sequences are SGDLS and YYNGEE. The CDR3 runs to 15 residues. With 4 bases removed from V and 1 base from J, the gap between germline ends came to 11 bases. The CDR3 protein is CASSKAPGNTGELFF. The CDR3 nucleotides are TGTGCCAGCAGCAAAGCCCCAGGGAACACCGGGGAGCTGTTTTTT.

The chain recombines TRBV9 with TRBJ1-1; D possibly corresponds to TRBD1 (5 bases). Between the trimmed V and J ends, which lost 0 bases and 4 bases, there was a span of 13 bases. CDR1 and CDR2 from the germline V gene are SGDLS and YYNGEE. The CDR3 runs to 15 residues. The CDR3 protein is CASSVELGVATEAFF. In DNA form, the CDR3 reads TGTGCCAGCAGCGTAGAGCTAGGGGTAGCCACTGAAGCTTTCTTT.